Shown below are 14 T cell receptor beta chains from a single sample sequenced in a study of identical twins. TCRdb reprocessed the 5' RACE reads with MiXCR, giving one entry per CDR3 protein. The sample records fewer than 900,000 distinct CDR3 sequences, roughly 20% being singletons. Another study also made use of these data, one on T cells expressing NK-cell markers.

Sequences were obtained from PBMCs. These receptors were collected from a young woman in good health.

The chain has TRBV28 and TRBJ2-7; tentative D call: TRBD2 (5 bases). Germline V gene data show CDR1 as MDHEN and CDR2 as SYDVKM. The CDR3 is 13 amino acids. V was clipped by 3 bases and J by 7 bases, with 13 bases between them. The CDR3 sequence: CASSFPHRGEQYF. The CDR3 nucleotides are TGTGCCAGCAGTTTCCCTCACCGAGGGGAGCAGTACTTC.

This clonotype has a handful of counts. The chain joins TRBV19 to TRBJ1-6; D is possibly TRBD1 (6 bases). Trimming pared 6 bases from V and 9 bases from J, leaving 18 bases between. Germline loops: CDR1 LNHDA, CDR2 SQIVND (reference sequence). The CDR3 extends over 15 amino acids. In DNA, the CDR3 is TGTGCCAGTAGCATCGAGGGACAAGGATCTTCACCCCTCCACTTT. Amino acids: CASSIEGQGSSPLHF.

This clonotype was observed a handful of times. The CDR3, as DNA: TGTGCCAGCAGCTTACTCAGGGCGGGGGGTTCACCCCTCCACTTT. Translation: CASSLLRAGGSPLHF. The chain carries TRBV7-6 and TRBJ1-6; a weak D match, TRBD1 (5 bases). V was shortened by 2 bases and J by 9 bases, with 14 bases between the two germline ends. The germline CDR1 and CDR2 sequences are SGHVS and FNYEAQ. The CDR3 consists of 15 residues.

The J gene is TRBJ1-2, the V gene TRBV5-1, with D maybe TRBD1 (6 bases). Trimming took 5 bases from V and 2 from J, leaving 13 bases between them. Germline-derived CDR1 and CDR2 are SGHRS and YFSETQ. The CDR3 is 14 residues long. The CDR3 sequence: CASSPDRRNYGYTF. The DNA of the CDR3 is TGCGCCAGCAGTCCGGACAGACGCAACTATGGCTACACCTTC.

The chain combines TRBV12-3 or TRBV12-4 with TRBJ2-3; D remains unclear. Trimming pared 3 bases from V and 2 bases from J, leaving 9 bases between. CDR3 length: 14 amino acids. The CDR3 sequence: CASSFRSPTDTQYF. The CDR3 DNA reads TGTGCCAGCAGTTTTCGCAGCCCCACAGATACGCAGTATTTT.

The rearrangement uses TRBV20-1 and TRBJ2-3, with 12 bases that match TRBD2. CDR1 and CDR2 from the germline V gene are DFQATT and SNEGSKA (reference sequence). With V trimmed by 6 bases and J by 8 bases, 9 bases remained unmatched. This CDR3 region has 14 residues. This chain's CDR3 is CSAPSGGGGSTQYF. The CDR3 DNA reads TGCAGTGCACCTAGCGGGGGGGGTGGGAGTACGCAGTATTTT.

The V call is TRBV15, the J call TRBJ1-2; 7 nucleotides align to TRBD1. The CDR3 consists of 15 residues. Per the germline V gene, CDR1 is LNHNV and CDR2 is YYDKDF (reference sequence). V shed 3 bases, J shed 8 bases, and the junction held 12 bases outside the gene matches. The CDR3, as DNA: TGTGCCACCAGCAGCGGGACAGCGCTTCATTCCGGCTACACCTTC. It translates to CATSSGTALHSGYTF.

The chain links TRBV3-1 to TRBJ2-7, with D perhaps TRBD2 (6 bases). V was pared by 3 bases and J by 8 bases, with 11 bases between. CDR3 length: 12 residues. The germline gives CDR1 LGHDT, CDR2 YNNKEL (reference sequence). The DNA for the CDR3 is TGTGCCAGCAGCCAGTCGACTAGTAAGCAGTACTTC. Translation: CASSQSTSKQYF.

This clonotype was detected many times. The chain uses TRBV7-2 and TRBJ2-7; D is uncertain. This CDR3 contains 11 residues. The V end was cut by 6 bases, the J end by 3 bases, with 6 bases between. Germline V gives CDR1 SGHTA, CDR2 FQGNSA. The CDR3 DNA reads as TGTGCCAGCAGTGCCCACTACGAGCAGTACTTC. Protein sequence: CASSAHYEQYF.

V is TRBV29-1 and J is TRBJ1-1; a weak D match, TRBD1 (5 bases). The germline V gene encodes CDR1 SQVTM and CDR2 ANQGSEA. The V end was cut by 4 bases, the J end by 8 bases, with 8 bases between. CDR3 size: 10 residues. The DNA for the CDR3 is TGCAGCGTTGTTCCAGGGGAAGCTTTCTTT. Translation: CSVVPGEAFF.

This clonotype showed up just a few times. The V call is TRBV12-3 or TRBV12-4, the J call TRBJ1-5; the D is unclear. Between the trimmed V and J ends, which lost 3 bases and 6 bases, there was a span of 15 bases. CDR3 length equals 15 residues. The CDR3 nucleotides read TGTGCCAGCAGTTTGGTAGGGCTCGCCGGTCAGCCCCAGCATTTT. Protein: CASSLVGLAGQPQHF.

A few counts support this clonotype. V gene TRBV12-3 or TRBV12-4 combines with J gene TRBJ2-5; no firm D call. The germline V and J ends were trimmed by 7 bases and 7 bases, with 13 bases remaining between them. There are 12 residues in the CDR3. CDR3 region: CASKFSSATQYF. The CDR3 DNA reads TGTGCCAGCAAATTTAGCAGCGCGACCCAGTACTTC.

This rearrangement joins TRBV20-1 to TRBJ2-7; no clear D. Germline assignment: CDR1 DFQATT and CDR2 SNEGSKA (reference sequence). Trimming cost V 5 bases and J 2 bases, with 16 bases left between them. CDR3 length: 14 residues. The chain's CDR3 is CSAPNRVGAYEQYF. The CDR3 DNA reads TGCAGTGCTCCAAATCGGGTTGGGGCCTACGAGCAGTACTTC.

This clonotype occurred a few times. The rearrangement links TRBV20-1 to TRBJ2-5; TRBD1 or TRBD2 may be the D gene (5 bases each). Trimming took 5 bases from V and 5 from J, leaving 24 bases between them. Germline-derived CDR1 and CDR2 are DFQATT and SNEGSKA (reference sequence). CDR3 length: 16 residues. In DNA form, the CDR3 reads TGCAGTGCTTCTCACGCCTGGGACCCAACACAGGAGACCCAGTACTTC. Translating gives CSASHAWDPTQETQYF.